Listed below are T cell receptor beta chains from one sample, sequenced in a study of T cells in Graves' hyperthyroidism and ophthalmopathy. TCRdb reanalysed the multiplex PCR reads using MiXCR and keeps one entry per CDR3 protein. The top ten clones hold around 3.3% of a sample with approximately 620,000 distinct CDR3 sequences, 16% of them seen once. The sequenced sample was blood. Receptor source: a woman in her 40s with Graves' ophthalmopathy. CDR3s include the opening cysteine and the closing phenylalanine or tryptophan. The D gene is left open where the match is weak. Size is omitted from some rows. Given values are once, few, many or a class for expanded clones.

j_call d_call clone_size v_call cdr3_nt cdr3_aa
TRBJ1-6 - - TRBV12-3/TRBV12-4 TGTGCCAGCAGTTTCGCGGGTATGGGGAATTCACCCCTCCACTTT CASSFAGMGNSPLHF
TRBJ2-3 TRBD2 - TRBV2 TGCGCCAGCAGTCCTACTAGCGGGAGGGATACGCAGTATTTT CASSPTSGRDTQYF
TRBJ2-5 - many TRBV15 TGTGCCACCAGCAGAGATAGGGCGGGGGAGACCCAGTACTTC CATSRDRAGETQYF
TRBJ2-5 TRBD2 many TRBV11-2 TGTGCCAGCAGCTTAGCTAGCGGGAGGGCCTGGGGAAAGACCCAGTACTTC CASSLASGRAWGKTQYF
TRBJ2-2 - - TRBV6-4 TGTGCCAGCAGTGACTCAAGTGCGAACACCGGGGAGCTGTTTTTT CASSDSSANTGELFF
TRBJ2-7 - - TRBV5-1 TGCGCCAGCCGCAACGGGGATACCTACGAGCAGTACTTC CASRNGDTYEQYF
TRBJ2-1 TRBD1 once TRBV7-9 TGTGCCAGCAGCCGGGACAGGGCGGGGAATGAGCAGTTCTTC CASSRDRAGNEQFF
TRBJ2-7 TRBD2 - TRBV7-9 TGTGCCAGCAGCCGCGTTGGGGGGGCCTACGAGCAGTACTTC CASSRVGGAYEQYF
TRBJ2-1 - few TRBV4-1 TGCGCCAGCAAATCAATCGGGGGCAATGAGCAGTTCTTC CASKSIGGNEQFF
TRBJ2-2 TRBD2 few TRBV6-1 TGTGCCAGCAAACGACTAGCGTTGGGGTCCGGGGAGCTGTTTTTT CASKRLALGSGELFF
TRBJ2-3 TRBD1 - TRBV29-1 TGCAGCGTTCTACAGGGGGGCACAGATACGCAGTATTTT CSVLQGGTDTQYF
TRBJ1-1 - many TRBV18 TGTGCCAGCTCACCAGGGCCCTCATGGGCTGAAGCTTTCTTT CASSPGPSWAEAFF
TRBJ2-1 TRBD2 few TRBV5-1 TGCGCCAGCAGCTCGGGGGGGACTCCCTACAATGAGCAGTTCTTC CASSSGGTPYNEQFF
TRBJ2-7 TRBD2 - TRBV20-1 TGCAGTGCTCCGAATGGACTAGCGCCAACCTACGAGCAGTACTTC CSAPNGLAPTYEQYF
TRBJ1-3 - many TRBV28 TGTGCCAGCAGTTTAGAACCAGGGTTTGGAAACACCATATATTTT CASSLEPGFGNTIYF
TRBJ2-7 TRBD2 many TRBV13 TGTGCCAGCAGCTTGGGGACTAGCGGGTACTACGAGCAGTACTTC CASSLGTSGYYEQYF
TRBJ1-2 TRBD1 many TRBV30 TGTGCCTGGAGGACAGGGTACATTGGCTACACCTTC CAWRTGYIGYTF
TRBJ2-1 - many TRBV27 TGTGCCAGCGCGGACAGTTTAAGCTCCTACAATGAGCAGTTCTTC CASADSLSSYNEQFF
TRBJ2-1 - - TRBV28 TGTGCCAGCAGCCGGACGAGATGGTCGAATGAGCAGTTCTTC CASSRTRWSNEQFF
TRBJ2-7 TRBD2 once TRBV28 TGTGCCAGCAGTTGGAGCGGGAGCGCCTTTCGGCAGTACTTC CASSWSGSAFRQYF
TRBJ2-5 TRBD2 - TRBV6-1 TGTGCCACCCGCGGGGGGCCGGAGACCCAGTACTTC CATRGGPETQYF
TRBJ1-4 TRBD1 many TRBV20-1 TGCAGTGCTGCCTACCGGACAGGGTCAAATGAAAAACTGTTTTTT CSAAYRTGSNEKLFF
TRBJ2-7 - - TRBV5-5 TGTGCCGGCAGCTTGGACATCTACTACGAGCAGTACTTC CAGSLDIYYEQYF
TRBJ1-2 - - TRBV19 TGTGCCAGTAGTGAAGGTGCTAACTATGGCTACACCTTC CASSEGANYGYTF
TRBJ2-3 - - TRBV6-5 TGTGCCAGCAGTTACTCCTCCGGGTTTCGGGGAGCAGATACGCAGTATTTT CASSYSSGFRGADTQYF
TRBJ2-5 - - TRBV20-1 TGCAGTGCTAGAGATTTTGGTTGGGGCTTAGAGACCCAGTACTTC CSARDFGWGLETQYF
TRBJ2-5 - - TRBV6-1 TGTGCCAGCACCAAGGACCAGAAAGAGACCCAGTACTTC CASTKDQKETQYF
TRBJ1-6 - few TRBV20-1 TGCAGTGCTAGGGGGTTTAATTCACCCCTCCACTTT CSARGFNSPLHF
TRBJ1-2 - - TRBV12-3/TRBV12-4 TGTGCCAGCAGCCCTAATAACCGGGCCTTCTATGGCTACACCTTC CASSPNNRAFYGYTF
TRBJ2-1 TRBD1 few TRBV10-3 TGTGCCAGCACGATGACAGGGGGTTATGAGCAGTTCTTC CASTMTGGYEQFF
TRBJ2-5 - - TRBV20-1 TGCAGTGTCCCGGGTGGCGGAGAGACCCAGTACTTC CSVPGGGETQYF
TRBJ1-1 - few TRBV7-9 TGTGCCAGCAGCCCCGAGGTGGATGAAGCTTTCTTT CASSPEVDEAFF
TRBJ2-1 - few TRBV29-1 TGCAGCGTTTTTGGAGGAATCGGTAGGAATGAGCAGTTCTTC CSVFGGIGRNEQFF
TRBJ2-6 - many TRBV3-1 TGTGCCAGCAGCCTACCCCGTGGGGCTGGGGCCAACGTCCTGACTTTC CASSLPRGAGANVLTF
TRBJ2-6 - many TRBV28 TGTGCCAGCAGCTCAGGGGAATCAACTGGGGCCAACGTCCTGACTTTC CASSSGESTGANVLTF